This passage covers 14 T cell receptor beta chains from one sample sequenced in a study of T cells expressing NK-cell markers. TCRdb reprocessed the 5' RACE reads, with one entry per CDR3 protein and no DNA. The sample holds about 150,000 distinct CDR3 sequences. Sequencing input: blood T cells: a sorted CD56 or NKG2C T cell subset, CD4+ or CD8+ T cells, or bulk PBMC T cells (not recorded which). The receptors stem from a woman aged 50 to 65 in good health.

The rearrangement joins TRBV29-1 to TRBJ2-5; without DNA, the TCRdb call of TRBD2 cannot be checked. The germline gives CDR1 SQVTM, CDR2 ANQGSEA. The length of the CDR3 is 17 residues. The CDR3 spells CSVEDLDTSGGQETQYF.

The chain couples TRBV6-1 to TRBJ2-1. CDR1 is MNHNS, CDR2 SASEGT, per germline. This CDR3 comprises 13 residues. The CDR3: CASSVELFNEQFF.

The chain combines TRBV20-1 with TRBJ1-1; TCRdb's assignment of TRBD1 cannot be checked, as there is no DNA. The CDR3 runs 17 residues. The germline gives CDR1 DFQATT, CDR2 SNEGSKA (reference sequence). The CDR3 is CSAREGSGYPSGSEAFF.

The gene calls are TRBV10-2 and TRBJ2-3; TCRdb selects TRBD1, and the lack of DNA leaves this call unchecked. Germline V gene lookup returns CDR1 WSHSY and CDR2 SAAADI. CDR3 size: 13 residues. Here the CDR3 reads CASSESGPGRQYF.

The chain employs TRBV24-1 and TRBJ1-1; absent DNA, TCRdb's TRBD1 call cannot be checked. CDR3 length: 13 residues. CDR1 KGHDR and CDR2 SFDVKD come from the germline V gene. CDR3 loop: CATRGQGNTEAFF.

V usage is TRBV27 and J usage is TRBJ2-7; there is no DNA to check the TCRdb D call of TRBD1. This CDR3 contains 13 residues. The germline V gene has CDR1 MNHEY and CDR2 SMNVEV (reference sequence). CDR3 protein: CASSLWSGSEQYF.

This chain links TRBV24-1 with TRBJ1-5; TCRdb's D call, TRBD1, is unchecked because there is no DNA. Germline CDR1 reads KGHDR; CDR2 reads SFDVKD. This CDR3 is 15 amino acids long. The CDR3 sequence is CATSDGRTEDQPQHF.

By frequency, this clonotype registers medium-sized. CDR3 loop: CASSATGGGGTGELFF. The chain has TRBV6-4 and TRBJ2-2; absent DNA, TCRdb's TRBD1 call cannot be checked. This CDR3 comprises 16 residues. Germline loops: CDR1 MRHNA, CDR2 SNTAGT.

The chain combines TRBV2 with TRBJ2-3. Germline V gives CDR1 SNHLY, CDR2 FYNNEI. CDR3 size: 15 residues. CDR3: CASSESGASTDTQYF. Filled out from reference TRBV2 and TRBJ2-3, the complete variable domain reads EPEVTQTPSHQVTQMGQEVILRCVPISNHLYFYWYRQILGQKVEFLVSFYNNEISEKSEIFDDQFSVERPDGSNFTLKIRSTKLEDSAMYFCASSESGASTDTQYFGPGTRLTVL.

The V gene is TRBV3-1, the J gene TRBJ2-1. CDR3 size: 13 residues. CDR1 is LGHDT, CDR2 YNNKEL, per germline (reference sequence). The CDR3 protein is CASSPHESSEQFF.

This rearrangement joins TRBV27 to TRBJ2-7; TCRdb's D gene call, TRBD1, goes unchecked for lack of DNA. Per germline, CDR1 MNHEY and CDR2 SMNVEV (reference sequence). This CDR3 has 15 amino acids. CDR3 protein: CASSFYNQGIYEQYF.

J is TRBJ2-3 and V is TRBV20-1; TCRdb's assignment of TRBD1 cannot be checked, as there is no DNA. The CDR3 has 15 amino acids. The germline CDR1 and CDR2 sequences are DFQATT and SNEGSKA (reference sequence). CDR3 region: CSADDYTPHTDTQYF.

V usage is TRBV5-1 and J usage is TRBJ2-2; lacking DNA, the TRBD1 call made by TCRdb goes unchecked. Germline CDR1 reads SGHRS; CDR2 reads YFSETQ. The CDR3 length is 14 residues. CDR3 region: CASTDGGQGGELFF.

The CDR3 spells CASSQVEGGPLDEQFF. The V and J genes are TRBV3-1 and TRBJ2-1; TCRdb names TRBD2, which stays unverified in the absence of DNA. The length of the CDR3 is 16 residues. In germline, CDR1 is LGHDT, CDR2 YNNKEL (reference sequence).